This T cell receptor (beta chain) was retrieved from a study of blood T cell repertoires in COVID-19. Study background: Sites in the United States, Italy and Spain provided acute and convalescent COVID-19 samples. T cells, B-cell-depleted T cells, or PBMCs supplied cDNA or gDNA.

The CDR3 is 13 residues long. The V segment lost 3 bases and the J segment 8 bases; nucleotides outside the gene matches: 6. This clone was seen a single time. Libraries were prepared by immunoSEQ multiplex PCR; TCRdb keeps only in-frame clonotypes and omits some of them. Among approximately 50,000 clones, 81% were seen once, and the ten largest hold approximately 26%. The Seattle patients joined while their infection was active and were tracked longitudinally afterward. Specimen: peripheral blood. V gene TRBV12-3 or TRBV12-4 combines with J gene TRBJ1-2; the match to TRBD1 covers 7 bases. The TCR sequence derives from a woman older than 75 with COVID-19, enrolled during active disease. As DNA, the CDR3 is TGTGCCAGCAGTTTCGGACAGGTGGGAGGCTACACCTTC. Amino acid sequence: CASSFGQVGGYTF.